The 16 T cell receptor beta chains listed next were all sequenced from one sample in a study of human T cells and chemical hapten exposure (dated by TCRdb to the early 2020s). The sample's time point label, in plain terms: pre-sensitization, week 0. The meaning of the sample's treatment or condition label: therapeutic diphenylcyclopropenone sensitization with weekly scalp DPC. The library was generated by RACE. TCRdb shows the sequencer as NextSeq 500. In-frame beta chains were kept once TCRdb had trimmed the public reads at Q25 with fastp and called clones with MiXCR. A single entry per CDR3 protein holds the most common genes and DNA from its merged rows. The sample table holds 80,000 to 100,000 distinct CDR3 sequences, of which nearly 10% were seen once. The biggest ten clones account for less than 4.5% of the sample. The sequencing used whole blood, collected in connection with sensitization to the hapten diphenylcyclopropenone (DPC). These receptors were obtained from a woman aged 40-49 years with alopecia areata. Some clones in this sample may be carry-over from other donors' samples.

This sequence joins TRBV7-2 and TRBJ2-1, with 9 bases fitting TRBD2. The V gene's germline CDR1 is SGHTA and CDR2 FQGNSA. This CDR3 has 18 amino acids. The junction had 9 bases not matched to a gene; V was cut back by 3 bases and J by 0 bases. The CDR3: CASSFGGGARSSYNEQFF. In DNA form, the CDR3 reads TGTGCCAGCAGCTTCGGCGGGGGGGCTAGGAGCTCCTACAATGAGCAGTTCTTC.

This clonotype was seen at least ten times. CDR3 loop: CASSLGQASHSYNSPLHF. In DNA, the CDR3 is TGTGCCAGCAGTTTAGGCCAGGCCTCTCACTCCTATAATTCACCCCTCCACTTT. The chain has TRBV27 and TRBJ1-6; D remains unclear. There are 18 residues in the CDR3. Germline CDR1 MNHEY, CDR2 SMNVEV (reference sequence). The V gene lost 2 bases and the J gene lost 0 bases, with 14 bases spanning the gap.

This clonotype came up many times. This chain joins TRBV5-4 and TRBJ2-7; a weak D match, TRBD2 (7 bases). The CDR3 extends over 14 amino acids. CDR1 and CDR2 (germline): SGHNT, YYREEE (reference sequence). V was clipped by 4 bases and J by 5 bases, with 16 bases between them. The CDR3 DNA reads TGTGCCAGCAGCGGGACAAGAGGGAGGGACGAGCAGTACTTC. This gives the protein CASSGTRGRDEQYF.

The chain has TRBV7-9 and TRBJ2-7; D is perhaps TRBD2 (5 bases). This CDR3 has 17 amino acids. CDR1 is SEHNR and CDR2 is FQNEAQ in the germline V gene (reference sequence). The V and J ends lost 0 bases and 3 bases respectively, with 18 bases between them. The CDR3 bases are TGTGCCAGCAGCTTAGCGCTCGGAGGAGATATCCTCTACGAGCAGTACTTC. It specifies CASSLALGGDILYEQYF.

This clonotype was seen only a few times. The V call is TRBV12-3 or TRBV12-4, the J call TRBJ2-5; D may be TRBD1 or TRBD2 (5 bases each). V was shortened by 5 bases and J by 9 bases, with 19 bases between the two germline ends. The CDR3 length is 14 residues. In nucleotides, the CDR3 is TGTGCCAGCAGTCCCCCCTCCCTGGGGGTGGCCCAGTACTTC. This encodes CASSPPSLGVAQYF.

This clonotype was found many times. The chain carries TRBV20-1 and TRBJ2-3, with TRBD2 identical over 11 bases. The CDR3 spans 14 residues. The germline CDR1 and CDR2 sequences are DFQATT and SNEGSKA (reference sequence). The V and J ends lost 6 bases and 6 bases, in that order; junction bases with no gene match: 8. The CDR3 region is CSAPLAGGSDTQYF. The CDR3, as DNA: TGCAGTGCCCCCCTAGCGGGGGGAAGCGATACGCAGTATTTT.

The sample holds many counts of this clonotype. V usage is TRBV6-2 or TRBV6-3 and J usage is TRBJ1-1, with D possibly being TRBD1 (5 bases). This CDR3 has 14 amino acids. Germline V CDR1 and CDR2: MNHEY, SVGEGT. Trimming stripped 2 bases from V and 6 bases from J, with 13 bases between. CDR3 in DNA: TGTGCCAGCAGTTACAGGGGCGGGAGGCCTGAAGCTTTCTTT. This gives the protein CASSYRGGRPEAFF.

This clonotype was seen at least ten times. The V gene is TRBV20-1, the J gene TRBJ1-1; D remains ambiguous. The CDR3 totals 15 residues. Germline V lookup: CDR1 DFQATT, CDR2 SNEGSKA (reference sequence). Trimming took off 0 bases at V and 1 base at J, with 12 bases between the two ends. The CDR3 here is CSARDLNRSNTEAFF. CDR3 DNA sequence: TGCAGTGCTAGAGATCTGAACAGATCGAACACTGAAGCTTTCTTT.

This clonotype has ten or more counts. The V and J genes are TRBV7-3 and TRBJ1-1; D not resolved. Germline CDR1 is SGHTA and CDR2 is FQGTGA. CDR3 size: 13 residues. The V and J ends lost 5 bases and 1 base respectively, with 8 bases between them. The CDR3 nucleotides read TGTGCCAGCAGCGCACACAGGAACACTGAAGCTTTCTTT. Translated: CASSAHRNTEAFF.

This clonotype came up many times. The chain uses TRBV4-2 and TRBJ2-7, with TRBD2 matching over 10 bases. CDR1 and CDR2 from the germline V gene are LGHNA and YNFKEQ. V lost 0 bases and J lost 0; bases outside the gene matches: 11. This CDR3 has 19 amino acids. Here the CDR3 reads CASSQDVSSGGDFSYEQYF. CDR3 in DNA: TGTGCCAGCAGCCAAGATGTGTCTAGCGGGGGCGACTTCTCCTACGAGCAGTACTTC.

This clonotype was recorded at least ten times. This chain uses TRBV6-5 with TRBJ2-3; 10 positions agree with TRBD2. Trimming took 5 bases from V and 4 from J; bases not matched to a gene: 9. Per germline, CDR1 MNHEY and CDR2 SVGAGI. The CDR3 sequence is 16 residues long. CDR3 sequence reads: CASSVRPSGGSDTQYF. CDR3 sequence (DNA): TGTGCCAGCAGTGTACGCCCTAGCGGGGGTTCAGATACGCAGTATTTT.

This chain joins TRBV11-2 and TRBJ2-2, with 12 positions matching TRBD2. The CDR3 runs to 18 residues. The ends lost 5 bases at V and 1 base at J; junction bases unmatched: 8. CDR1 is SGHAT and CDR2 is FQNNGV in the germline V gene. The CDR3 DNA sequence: TGTGCCAGCAGCGGAAGACTAGCGGGAGATGAGAACACCGGGGAGCTGTTTTTT. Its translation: CASSGRLAGDENTGELFF. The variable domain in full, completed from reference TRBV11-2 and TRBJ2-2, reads EAGVAQSPRYKIIEKRQSVAFWCNPISGHATLYWYQQILGQGPKLLIQFQNNGVVDDSQLPKDRFSAERLKGVDSTLKIQPAKLEDSAVYLCASSGRLAGDENTGELFFGEGSRLTVL.

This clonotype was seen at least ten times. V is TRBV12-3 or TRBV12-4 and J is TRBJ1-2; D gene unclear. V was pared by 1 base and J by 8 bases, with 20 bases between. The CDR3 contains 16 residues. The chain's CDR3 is CASSLGYPGQPQGYTF. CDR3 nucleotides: TGTGCCAGCAGTTTAGGTTATCCGGGCCAACCTCAGGGCTACACCTTC.

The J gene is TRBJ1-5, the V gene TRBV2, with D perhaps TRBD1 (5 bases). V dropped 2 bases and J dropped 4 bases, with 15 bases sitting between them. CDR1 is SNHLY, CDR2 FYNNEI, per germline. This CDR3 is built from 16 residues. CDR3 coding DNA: TGTGCCAGCAGTGAAAGTTGGGACCCCCGAAATCAGCCCCAGCATTTT. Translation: CASSESWDPRNQPQHF.

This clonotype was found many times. The CDR3 bases are TGTGCCAGCAGCGGACGGCTGAACACTGAAGCTTTCTTT. Its translation is CASSGRLNTEAFF. The chain joins TRBV2 to TRBJ1-1; no reliable D call. The germline gives CDR1 SNHLY, CDR2 FYNNEI. The CDR3 totals 13 residues. The ends were cut back, 6 bases at V and 0 bases at J, with 8 bases in the middle.

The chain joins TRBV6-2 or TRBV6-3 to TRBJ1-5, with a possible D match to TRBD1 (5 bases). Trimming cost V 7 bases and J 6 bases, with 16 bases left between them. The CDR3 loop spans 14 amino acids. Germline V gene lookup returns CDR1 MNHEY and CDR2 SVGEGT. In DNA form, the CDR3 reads TGTGCCAGCACCTCCGGGGCCGCGAGTCAGCCCCAGCATTTT. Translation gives CASTSGAASQPQHF.